Sequencing of this TCR beta chain was carried out in a study of T-cell memory formation after mild COVID-19. Study-level background: Across donors, TCR clusters were largely donor specific. Overall study findings and caveats: Proof of SARS-CoV-2 specificity was absent for the second-wave clones that crested on day 37. Day 15 to 85 contracting clones showed balanced CD4/CD8; later expanders leaned CD4+.

TCRalpha and TCRbeta libraries used 5'RACE with constant-segment primers and UMIs. Each CDR3 protein is one row after TCRdb ran MiXCR on the 5' RACE reads. The sample consists of 350,000 to 500,000 distinct CDR3 sequences, about a quarter of them appearing once. This clonotype appeared a few times. The antigen remains undetermined. The CDR3 is 13 amino acids. V dropped 0 bases and J dropped 7 bases, with 10 bases sitting between them. Germline V lookup: CDR1 KGHSY, CDR2 FQNENV. The receptor was isolated from an adult woman who had mild COVID-19 (a few samples of this study predate the infection). Cell type and time point are not known. This sequence joins TRBV16 and TRBJ2-7; a weak D match, TRBD1 (6 bases). Sequencing was performed on PBMCs or a T cell subset sorted from them (not recorded which). The CDR3 is CASSQSGAGEQYF. The CDR3 nucleotides read TGTGCCAGCAGCCAATCGGGGGCGGGTGAGCAGTACTTC.